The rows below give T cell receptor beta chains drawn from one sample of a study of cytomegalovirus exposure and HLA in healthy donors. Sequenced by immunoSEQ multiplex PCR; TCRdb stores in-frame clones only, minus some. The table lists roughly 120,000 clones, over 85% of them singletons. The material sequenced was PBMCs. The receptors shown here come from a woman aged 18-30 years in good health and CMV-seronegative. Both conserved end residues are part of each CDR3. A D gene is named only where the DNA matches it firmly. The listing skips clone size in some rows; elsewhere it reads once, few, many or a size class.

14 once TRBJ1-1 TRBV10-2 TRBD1 CASSELPGQGEAFF TGCGCCAGCAGTGAGTTACCGGGACAGGGTGAAGCTTTCTTT
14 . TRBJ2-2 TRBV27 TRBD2 CASNRGGRTGELFF TGTGCCAGCAACCGGGGGGGCCGCACCGGGGAGCTGTTTTTT
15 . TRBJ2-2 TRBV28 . CASSPGATNTGELFF TGTGCCAGCAGTCCAGGGGCTACGAACACCGGGGAGCTGTTTTTT
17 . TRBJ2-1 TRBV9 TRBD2 CASSARAGLAGGNEQFF TGTGCCAGCAGCGCCAGGGCAGGTCTAGCGGGGGGCAATGAGCAGTTCTTC
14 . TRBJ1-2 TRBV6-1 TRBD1 CATRGQHVGYGYTF TGTGCCACCCGGGGACAGCACGTAGGCTATGGCTACACCTTC
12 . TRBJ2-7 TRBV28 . CASSSTHYEQYF TGTGCCAGCAGTTCCACTCACTACGAGCAGTACTTC
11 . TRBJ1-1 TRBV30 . CAWSGSSEAFF TGTGCCTGGAGTGGGAGTTCTGAAGCTTTCTTT
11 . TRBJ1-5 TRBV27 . CASSLNQPQHF TGTGCCAGCAGTCTTAATCAGCCCCAGCATTTT
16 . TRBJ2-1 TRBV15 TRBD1 CATSSEETGTVNEQFF TGTGCCACCAGCAGTGAAGAGACAGGGACCGTCAATGAGCAGTTCTTC
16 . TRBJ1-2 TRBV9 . CASSPQEGKTNYGYTF TGTGCCAGCAGCCCCCAGGAGGGGAAAACTAACTATGGCTACACCTTC
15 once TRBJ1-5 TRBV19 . CASSIAAGQHQPQHF TGTGCCAGTAGTATAGCAGCAGGGCAACATCAGCCCCAGCATTTT
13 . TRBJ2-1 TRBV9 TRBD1 CASSATGGSEQFF TGTGCCAGCAGCGCCACAGGGGGTAGTGAGCAGTTCTTC
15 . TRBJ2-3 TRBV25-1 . CASSDTSRGSDTQYF TGTGCCAGCAGTGATACTAGCCGGGGGTCGGATACGCAGTATTTT
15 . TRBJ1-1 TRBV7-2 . CASSLAHSGQRKAFF TGTGCCAGCAGCTTAGCGCATAGCGGACAACGGAAAGCTTTCTTT
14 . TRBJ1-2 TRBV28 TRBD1 CASSQGQGNYGYTF TGTGCCAGCAGTCAGGGACAGGGTAACTATGGCTACACCTTC
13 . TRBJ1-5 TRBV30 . CAWSVGPNQPQHF TGTGCCTGGAGTGTTGGCCCCAATCAGCCCCAGCATTTT
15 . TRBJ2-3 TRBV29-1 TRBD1 CSVDLGQGSTDTQYF TGCAGCGTTGATTTAGGACAGGGGAGCACAGATACGCAGTATTTT
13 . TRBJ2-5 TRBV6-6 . CASSSGTDPAQYF TGTGCCAGCAGCTCCGGGACTGACCCGGCCCAGTACTTC
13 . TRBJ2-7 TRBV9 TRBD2 CASSGNYRGGRYF TGTGCCAGCAGCGGAAATTATCGGGGGGGCCGGTACTTC
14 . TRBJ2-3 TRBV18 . CASSPTAGTDTQYF TGTGCCAGCTCACCTACAGCGGGCACAGATACGCAGTATTTT
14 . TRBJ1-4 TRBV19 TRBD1 CASNRGDSNEKLFF TGTGCCAGTAACCGAGGGGACAGTAATGAAAAACTGTTTTTT
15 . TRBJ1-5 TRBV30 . CAWTPTGGPNQPQHF TGTGCCTGGACTCCGACAGGAGGTCCCAATCAGCCCCAGCATTTT
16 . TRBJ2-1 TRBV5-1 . CASSLGGHSSYNEQFF TGCGCCAGCAGCTTGGGGGGACACAGCTCCTACAATGAGCAGTTCTTC
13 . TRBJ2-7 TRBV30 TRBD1 CAWRGTGAYEQYF TGTGCCTGGAGAGGGACAGGGGCGTACGAGCAGTACTTC
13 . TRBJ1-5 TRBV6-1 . CASREPKGQPQHF TGTGCCAGCAGGGAACCTAAGGGGCAGCCCCAGCATTTT
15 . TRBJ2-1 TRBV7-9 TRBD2 CASSEAGGPVNEQFF TGTGCCAGCAGCGAAGCGGGAGGGCCGGTCAATGAGCAGTTCTTC
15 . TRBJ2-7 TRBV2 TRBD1 CASSESRTGGFEQYF TGTGCCAGCAGTGAATCGAGGACAGGGGGTTTCGAGCAGTACTTC